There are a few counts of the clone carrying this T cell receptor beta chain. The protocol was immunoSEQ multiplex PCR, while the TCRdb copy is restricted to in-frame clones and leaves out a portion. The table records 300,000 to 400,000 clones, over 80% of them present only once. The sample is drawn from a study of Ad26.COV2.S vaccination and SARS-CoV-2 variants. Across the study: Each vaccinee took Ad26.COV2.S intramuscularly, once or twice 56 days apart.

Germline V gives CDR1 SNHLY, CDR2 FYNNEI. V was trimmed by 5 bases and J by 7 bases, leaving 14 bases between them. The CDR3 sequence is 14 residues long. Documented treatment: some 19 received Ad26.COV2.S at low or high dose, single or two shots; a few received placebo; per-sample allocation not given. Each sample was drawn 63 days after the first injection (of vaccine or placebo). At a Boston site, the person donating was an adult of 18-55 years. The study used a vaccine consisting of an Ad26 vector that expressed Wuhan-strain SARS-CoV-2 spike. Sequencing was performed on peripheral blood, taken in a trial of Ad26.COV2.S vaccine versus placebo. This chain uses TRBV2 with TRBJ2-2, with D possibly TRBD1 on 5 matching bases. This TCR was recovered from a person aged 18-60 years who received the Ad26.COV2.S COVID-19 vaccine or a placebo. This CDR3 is CASSKPRDVGELFF. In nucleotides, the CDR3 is TGTGCCAGCAGTAAGCCCAGGGATGTCGGGGAGCTGTTTTTT.